These 5 T cell receptor beta chains share one sample of origin, sequenced in a study of cytomegalovirus exposure and HLA in healthy donors. Primers included in the PCR were 60 Vbeta and 13 Jbeta primers. This table comes from immunoSEQ multiplex PCR, and its TCRdb copy is limited to in-frame clones, with some not included. The sample gives 70,000 to 90,000 clones, under 80% of which show up once; roughly 5.2% is in the top ten. Material for sequencing was PBMCs. Source of these receptors: a man in his 60s in good health and CMV-seropositive.

The V and J genes are TRBV7-8 and TRBJ2-1, with TRBD2 matching 9 bases. Germline-derived CDR1 and CDR2 are SGHVS and FQNEAQ. The CDR3 loop spans 13 amino acids. The CDR3 region has the DNA TGTGCGGAGTCTAGCGGGATTAACAATGAGCAGTTCTTC. It specifies CAESSGINNEQFF.

The gene calls are TRBV5-1 and TRBJ2-5, with 7 positions matching TRBD1. Gene TRBJ2-7 matches the end of the DNA better, so the J call may be wrong. The germline V gene has CDR1 SGHRS and CDR2 YFSETQ. The CDR3 totals 11 residues. In DNA form, the CDR3 reads TGCGCCAGCGGAACAGGGGTCGAGCAGTACTTC. Its translation: CASGTGVEQYF.

The chain couples TRBV5-1 to TRBJ2-7; 7 nucleotides agree with TRBD1. The V segment lost 8 bases and the J segment 4 bases; nucleotides outside the gene matches: 6. Looked up from germline, CDR1 is SGHRS and CDR2 is YFSETQ. The CDR3 covers 12 residues. The CDR3 bases are TGCGCCAGTACAGGGGCGCTTTACGAGCAGTACTTC. Translation gives CASTGALYEQYF.

DNA of the CDR3: TGTGCCAGCAGTCCCTCGGGGACAGTGAAGCTTTTCTTT. Translation gives CASSPSGTVKLFF. The chain recombines TRBV28 with TRBJ1-1, with 7 nucleotides matching TRBD1. CDR3 length: 13 residues. Unmatched junction bases numbered 13, after V lost 5 bases and J lost 13 bases. Germline assignment: CDR1 MDHEN and CDR2 SYDVKM.

The V and J genes are TRBV5-4 and TRBJ1-3; D is possibly TRBD1 (5 bases). Germline V gives CDR1 SGHNT, CDR2 YYREEE (reference sequence). Trimming stripped 5 bases from V and 0 bases from J, with 9 bases between. CDR3 length: 14 residues. CDR3 sequence reads: CASSSGVSGNTIYF. The CDR3 nucleotides are TGTGCCAGCAGTTCGGGGGTCTCTGGAAACACCATATATTTT.